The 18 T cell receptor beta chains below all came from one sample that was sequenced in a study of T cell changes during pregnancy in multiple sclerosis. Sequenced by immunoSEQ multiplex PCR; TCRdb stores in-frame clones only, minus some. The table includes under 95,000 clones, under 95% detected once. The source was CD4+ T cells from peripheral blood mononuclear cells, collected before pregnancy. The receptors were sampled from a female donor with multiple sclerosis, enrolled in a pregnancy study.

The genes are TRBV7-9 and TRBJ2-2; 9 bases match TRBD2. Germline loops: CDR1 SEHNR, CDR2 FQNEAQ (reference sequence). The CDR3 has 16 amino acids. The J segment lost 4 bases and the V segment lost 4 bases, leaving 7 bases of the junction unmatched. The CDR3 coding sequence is TGTGCCAGCAGCTCAAGGCCAGCGGGAGGCACCGGGGAGCTGTTTTTT. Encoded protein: CASSSRPAGGTGELFF.

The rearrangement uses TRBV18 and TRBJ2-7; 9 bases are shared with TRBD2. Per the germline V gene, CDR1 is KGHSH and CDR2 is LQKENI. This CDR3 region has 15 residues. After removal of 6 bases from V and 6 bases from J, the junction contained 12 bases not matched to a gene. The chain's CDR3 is CASSQETSGTLEQYF. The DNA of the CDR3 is TGTGCCAGCTCGCAGGAGACTAGCGGAACTCTCGAGCAGTACTTC. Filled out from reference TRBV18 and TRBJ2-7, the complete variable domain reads NAGVMQNPRHLVRRRGQEARLRCSPMKGHSHVYWYRQLPEEGLKFMVYLQKENIIDESGMPKERFSAEFPKEGPSILRIQQVVRGDSAAYFCASSQETSGTLEQYFGPGTRLTVT.

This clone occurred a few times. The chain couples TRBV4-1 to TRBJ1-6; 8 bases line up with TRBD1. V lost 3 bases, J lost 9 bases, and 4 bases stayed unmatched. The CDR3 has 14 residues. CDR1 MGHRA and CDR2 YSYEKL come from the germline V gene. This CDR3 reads CASSHQGAGSPLHF. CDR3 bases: TGCGCCAGCAGCCACCAGGGGGCTGGTTCACCCCTCCACTTT.

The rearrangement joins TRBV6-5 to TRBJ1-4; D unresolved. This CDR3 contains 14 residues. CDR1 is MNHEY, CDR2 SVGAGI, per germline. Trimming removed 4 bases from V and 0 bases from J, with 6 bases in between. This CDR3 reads CASSWAATNEKLFF. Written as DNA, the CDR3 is TGTGCCAGCAGTTGGGCAGCAACTAATGAAAAACTGTTTTTT.

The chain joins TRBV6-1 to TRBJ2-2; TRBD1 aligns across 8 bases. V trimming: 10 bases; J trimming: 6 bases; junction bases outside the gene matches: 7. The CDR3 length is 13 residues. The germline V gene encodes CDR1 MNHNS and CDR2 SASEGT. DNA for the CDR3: TGTGCCACCCTTCTGGACAGGGCCGGGGAGCTGTTTTTT. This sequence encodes CATLLDRAGELFF.

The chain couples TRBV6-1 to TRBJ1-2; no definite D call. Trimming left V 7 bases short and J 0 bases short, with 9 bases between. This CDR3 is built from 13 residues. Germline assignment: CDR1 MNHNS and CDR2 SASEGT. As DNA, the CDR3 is TGTGCCAGCAATCGCGAGGCTAACTATGGCTACACCTTC. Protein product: CASNREANYGYTF.

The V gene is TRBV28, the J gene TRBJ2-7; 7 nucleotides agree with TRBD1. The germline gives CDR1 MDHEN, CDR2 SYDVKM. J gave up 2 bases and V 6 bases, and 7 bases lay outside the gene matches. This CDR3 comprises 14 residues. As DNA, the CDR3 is TGTGCCAGCAGACCTACCGGGACAGCCTACGAGCAGTACTTC. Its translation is CASRPTGTAYEQYF.

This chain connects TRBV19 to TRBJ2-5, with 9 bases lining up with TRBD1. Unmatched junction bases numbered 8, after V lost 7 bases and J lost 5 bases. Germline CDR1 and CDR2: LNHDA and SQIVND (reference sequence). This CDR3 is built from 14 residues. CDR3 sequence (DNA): TGTGCCAGTAACCCAGGGACAGGGAAGGAGACCCAGTACTTC. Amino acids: CASNPGTGKETQYF.

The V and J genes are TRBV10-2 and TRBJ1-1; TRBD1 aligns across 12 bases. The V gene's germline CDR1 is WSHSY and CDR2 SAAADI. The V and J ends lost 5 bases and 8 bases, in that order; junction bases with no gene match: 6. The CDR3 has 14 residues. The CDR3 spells CASSTGTGGQEAFF. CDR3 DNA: TGCGCCAGCAGTACCGGGACAGGGGGCCAGGAAGCTTTCTTT.

The CDR3 DNA reads as TGTGCCAGCAGCCGTGGTCTAGCGCCCAATGAGCAGTTCTTC. Amino acid sequence: CASSRGLAPNEQFF. V usage is TRBV5-5 and J usage is TRBJ2-1, with a tentative D call TRBD2 (6 bases). Between the trimmed V and J ends, which lost 4 bases and 6 bases, there was a span of 14 bases. This CDR3 has 14 amino acids. The germline V gene has CDR1 SGHKS and CDR2 YYEKEE (reference sequence).

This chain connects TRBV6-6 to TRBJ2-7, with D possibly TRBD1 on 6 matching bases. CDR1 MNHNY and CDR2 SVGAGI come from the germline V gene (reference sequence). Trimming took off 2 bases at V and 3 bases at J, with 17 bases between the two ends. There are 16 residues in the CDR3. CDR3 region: CASSYGRRGLSYEQYF. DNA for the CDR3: TGTGCCAGCAGTTACGGGCGCAGGGGTTTGAGCTACGAGCAGTACTTC.

The CDR3 sequence is CASSFASGNTDTQYF. Here the CDR3 DNA reads TGCGCCAGCAGCTTTGCTAGCGGGAACACAGATACGCAGTATTTT. The chain employs TRBV5-1 and TRBJ2-3, with 9 bases fitting TRBD2. The CDR3 spans 15 residues. CDR1 and CDR2 from the germline V gene are SGHRS and YFSETQ. Trimming took 2 bases from V and 2 from J; bases not matched to a gene: 3.

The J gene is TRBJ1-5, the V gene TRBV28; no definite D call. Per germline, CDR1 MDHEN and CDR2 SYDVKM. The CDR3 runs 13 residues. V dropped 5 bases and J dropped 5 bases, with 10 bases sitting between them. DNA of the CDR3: TGTGCCAGCAGTCTAGTGGGTCATCAGCCCCAGCATTTT. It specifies CASSLVGHQPQHF.

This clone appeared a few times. The CDR3 loop reads CASSRTGGRNEQFF. The CDR3 DNA follows: TGCGCCAGCAGCCGAACGGGGGGGCGAAATGAGCAGTTCTTC. The chain carries TRBV4-1 and TRBJ2-1; 8 bases line up with TRBD2. Germline CDR1 reads MGHRA; CDR2 reads YSYEKL. The trim removed 4 bases at V and 7 bases at J, leaving 6 bases unmatched. The CDR3 covers 14 residues.

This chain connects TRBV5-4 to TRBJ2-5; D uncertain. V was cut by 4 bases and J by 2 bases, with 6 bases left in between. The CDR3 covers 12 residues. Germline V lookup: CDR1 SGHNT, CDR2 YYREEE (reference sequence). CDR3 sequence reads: CASSAGQETQYF. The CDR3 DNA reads TGTGCCAGCAGCGCCGGGCAAGAGACCCAGTACTTC.

The CDR3 DNA follows: TGCGCCAGCAGCCAAGACAGAAACTATGGCTACACCTTC. Translation gives CASSQDRNYGYTF. The rearrangement joins TRBV4-1 to TRBJ1-2; no clear D gene. Germline V CDR1 and CDR2: MGHRA, YSYEKL. V was clipped by 0 bases and J by 2 bases, with 4 bases between them. There are 13 residues in the CDR3.

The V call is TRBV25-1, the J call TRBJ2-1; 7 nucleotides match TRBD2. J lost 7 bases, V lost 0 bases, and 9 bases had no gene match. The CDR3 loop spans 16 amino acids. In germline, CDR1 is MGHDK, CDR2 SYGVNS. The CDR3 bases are TGTGCCAGCAGTGAATATAGTGCGGGAGTGAGGAATGAGCAGTTCTTC. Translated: CASSEYSAGVRNEQFF.

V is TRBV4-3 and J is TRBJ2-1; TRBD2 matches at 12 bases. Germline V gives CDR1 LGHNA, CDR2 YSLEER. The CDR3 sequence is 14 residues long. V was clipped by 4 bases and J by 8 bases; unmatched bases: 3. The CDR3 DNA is TGCGCCAGCAGCCCCGGGACTAGCGGGCATGAGCAGTTCTTC. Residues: CASSPGTSGHEQFF.